This T cell receptor (beta chain) is drawn from a study of T-cell reconstitution after alpha-beta-depleted transplantation in children. Regarding the study as a whole: The study reportedly traced alpha-beta T cells about two months after transplant to several hundred expanded graft clones. Among T cells one year after transplant, newly produced cells accounted for most counts and diversity. Some patients owed their high day-60 TCRbeta diversity to surviving recipient T cells and thymic progenitors.

Construction of the TCRbeta library involved unique molecular identifiers. MiXCR, run by TCRdb on the PCR reads, gives a single entry per CDR3 protein. The sample holds around 440,000 distinct CDR3 sequences; about 10% are singletons and the top ten take 2% to 2.5%. This clonotype turned up a few times. Its antigen is not known. This CDR3 has 13 amino acids. Trimming left V 7 bases short and J 0 bases short, with 4 bases between. The material sequenced was PBMCs, taken before TCRalphabeta/CD19-depleted stem cell transplant. This chain uses TRBV12-3 or TRBV12-4 with TRBJ2-6; no clear D gene. The TCR sequence derives from a child aged 2-15 years with inherited bone marrow failure, due to receive a stem cell transplant. As DNA, the CDR3 is TGTGCCAGCATGCCCTCTGGGGCCAACGTCCTGACTTTC. Translated: CASMPSGANVLTF.